These 6 T cell receptor beta chains were sequenced from one sample in a study of T cell repertoires in cytomegalovirus infection. Their antigens remain unidentified. TCRdb reprocessed the reads via MiXCR and lists one record per CDR3 protein. The sample has 700,000 to 900,000 distinct CDR3 sequences; approximately 32% are singletons. Sequencing was performed on cultured CD8+ T cells from PBMCs, taken from culture after CMV antigen stimulation. The receptors here all came from a human donor in good health (CMV status not recorded). Some clones in this sample may be carry-over from other donors' samples.

For this clonotype: The junction departs from germline at one end; a sequencing error may be responsible. The CDR3 coding sequence is TGTGCCAGCAGCCAAGATTTTGTGAGCACAGATACGCAGTATTTT. This codes for CASSQDFVSTDTQYF. The gene calls are TRBV4-1 and TRBJ2-3; D not resolved. Germline V gene sequence: CDR1 MGHRA, CDR2 YSYEKL. The CDR3 totals 15 residues.

This clonotype has a handful of counts. This chain links TRBV11-2 with TRBJ2-2, with TRBD2 matching over 7 bases. Germline-derived CDR1 and CDR2 are SGHAT and FQNNGV. The length of the CDR3 is 14 residues. V was clipped by 0 bases and J by 9 bases; unmatched bases: 4. The CDR3 bases are TGTGCCAGCAGCTTAGACCGGGGGGACCGGGAGCTGTTTTTT. This encodes CASSLDRGDRELFF.

This clonotype was counted a few times. The chain couples TRBV6-5 to TRBJ2-7; D gene ambiguous. This CDR3 has 15 residues. CDR1 is MNHEY and CDR2 is SVGAGI in the germline V gene. V was cut by 2 bases and J by 0 bases, with 11 bases left in between. CDR3 region: CASSYGRRSSYEQYF. In DNA form, the CDR3 reads TGTGCCAGCAGTTACGGGCGAAGGTCCTCCTACGAGCAGTACTTC.

This clonotype was detected only a few times. V and J are TRBV28 and TRBJ2-1, with 12 bases aligning to TRBD2. V shed 3 bases, J shed 7 bases, and the junction held 7 bases outside the gene matches. There are 16 residues in the CDR3. Looked up from germline, CDR1 is MDHEN and CDR2 is SYDVKM. The CDR3 region is CASSFILAGGQNEQFF. CDR3 nucleotide sequence: TGTGCCAGCAGTTTCATTCTAGCGGGGGGGCAGAATGAGCAGTTCTTC.

This clonotype occurred a few times. The J gene is TRBJ2-4, the V gene TRBV14; perhaps TRBD2 as D (5 bases). With 1 base removed from V and 3 bases from J, the gap between germline ends came to 10 bases. The germline gives CDR1 SGHDN, CDR2 FVKESK. The CDR3 is made up of 15 amino acids. The CDR3 loop is CASSQGGLLKNIQYF. The CDR3 bases are TGTGCCAGCAGCCAAGGAGGACTCCTCAAAAACATTCAGTACTTC.

The V gene is TRBV6-1, the J gene TRBJ2-7; 10 nucleotides line up with TRBD2. Unmatched junction bases numbered 10, after V lost 4 bases and J lost 7 bases. The CDR3 has 15 amino acids. CDR1 is MNHNS, CDR2 SASEGT, per germline. The CDR3 DNA follows: TGTGCCAGCAGTGCTAGCGGGGGCTTTACGCAGGAGCAGTACTTC. Residues: CASSASGGFTQEQYF.